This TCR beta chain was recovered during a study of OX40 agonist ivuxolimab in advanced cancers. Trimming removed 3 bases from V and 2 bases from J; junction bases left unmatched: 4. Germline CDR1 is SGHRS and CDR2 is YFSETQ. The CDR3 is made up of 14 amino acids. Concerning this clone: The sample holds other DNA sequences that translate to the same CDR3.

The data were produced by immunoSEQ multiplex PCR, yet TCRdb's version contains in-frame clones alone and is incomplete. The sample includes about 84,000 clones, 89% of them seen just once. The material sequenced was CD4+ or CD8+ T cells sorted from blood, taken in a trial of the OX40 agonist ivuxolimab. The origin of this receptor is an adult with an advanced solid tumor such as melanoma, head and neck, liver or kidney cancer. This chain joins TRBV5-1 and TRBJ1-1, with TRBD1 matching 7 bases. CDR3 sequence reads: CASSSGTANTEAFF. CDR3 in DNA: TGCGCCAGCAGCTCGGGGACAGCTAACACTGAAGCTTTCTTT.